This T cell receptor (beta chain) derives from a study of T cell changes during pregnancy in multiple sclerosis. Within the sample, this clone is medium-sized. There are 11 residues in the CDR3. Germline CDR1 reads SGHDT; CDR2 reads YYEEEE. Trimming stripped 8 bases from V and 4 bases from J, with 7 bases between. Repertoires were generated with immunoSEQ multiplex PCR, while TCRdb's copy carries only in-frame clones and drops some. The sample holds 40,000 to 45,000 clones, about nine tenths seen once. The chain joins TRBV5-6 to TRBJ2-1; tentative D call: TRBD1 (5 bases). The input for sequencing was CD4+ T cells from peripheral blood mononuclear cells, taken in the first trimester of pregnancy. The clonotype comes from a female donor with multiple sclerosis, enrolled in a pregnancy study. Written as DNA, the CDR3 is TGTGCCAGTCACAGGTACAATGAGCAGTTCTTC. Translation gives CASHRYNEQFF.